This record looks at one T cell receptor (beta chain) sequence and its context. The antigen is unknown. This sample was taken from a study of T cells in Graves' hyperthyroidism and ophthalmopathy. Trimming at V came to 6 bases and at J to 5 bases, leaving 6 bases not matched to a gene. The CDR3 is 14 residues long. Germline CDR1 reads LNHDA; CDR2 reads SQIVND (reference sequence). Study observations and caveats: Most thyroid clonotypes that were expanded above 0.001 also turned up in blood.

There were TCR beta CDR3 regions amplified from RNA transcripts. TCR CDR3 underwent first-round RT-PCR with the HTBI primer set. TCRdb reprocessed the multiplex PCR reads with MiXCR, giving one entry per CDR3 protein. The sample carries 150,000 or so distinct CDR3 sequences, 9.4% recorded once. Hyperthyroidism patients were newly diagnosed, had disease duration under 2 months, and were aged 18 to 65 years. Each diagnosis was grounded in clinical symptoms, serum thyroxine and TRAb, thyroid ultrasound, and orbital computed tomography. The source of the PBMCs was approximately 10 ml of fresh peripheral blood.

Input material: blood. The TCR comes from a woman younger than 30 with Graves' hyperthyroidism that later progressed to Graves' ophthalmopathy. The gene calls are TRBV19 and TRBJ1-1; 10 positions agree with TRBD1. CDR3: CASRRQGARTEAFF. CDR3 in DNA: TGTGCCAGTAGAAGACAGGGGGCACGGACTGAAGCTTTCTTT.